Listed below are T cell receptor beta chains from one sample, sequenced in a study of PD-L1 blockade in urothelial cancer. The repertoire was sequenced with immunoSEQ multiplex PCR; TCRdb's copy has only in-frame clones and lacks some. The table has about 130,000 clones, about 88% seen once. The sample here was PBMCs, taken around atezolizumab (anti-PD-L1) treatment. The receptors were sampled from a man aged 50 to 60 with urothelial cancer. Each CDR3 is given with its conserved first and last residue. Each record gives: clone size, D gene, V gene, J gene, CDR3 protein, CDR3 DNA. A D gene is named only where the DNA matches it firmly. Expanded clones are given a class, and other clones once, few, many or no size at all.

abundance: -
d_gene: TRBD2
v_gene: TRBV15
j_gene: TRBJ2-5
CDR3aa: CATSRERRLAGAETQYF
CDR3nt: TGTGCCACCAGCAGAGAGCGTAGACTAGCGGGGGCAGAGACCCAGTACTTC

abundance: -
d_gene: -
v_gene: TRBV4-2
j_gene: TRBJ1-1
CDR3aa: CASSQDQAIEAFF
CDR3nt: TGTGCCAGCAGCCAAGATCAGGCAATTGAAGCTTTCTTT

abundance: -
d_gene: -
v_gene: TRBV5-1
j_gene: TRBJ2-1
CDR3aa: CASSLQKEQFF
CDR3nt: TGCGCCAGCAGCCTACAGAAAGAGCAGTTCTTC

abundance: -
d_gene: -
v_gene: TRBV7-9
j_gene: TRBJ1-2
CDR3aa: CASSSNNYGYTF
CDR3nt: TGTGCCAGCAGCTCCAATAACTATGGCTACACCTTC

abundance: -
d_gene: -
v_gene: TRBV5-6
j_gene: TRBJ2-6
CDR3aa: CASSFNSGANVLTF
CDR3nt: TGTGCCAGCAGCTTTAACTCTGGGGCCAACGTCCTGACTTTC

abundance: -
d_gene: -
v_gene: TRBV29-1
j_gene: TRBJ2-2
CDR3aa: CSVVGGTGELFF
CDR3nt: TGCAGCGTTGTAGGGGGCACCGGGGAGCTGTTTTTT

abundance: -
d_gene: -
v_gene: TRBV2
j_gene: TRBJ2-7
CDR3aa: CASSEGRGVYEQYF
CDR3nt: TGTGCCAGCAGTGAGGGCAGGGGGGTCTACGAGCAGTACTTC

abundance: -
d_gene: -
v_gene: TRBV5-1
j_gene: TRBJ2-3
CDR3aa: CASSFGWGTDTQYF
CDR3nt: TGCGCCAGCAGCTTCGGGTGGGGCACAGATACGCAGTATTTT

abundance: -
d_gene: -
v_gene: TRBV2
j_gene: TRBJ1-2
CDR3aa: CASSRQANEGGYTF
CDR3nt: TGTGCCAGCAGTCGACAGGCTAACGAAGGTGGCTACACCTTC

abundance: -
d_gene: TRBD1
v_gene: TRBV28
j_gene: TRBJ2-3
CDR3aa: CAISGGGQGADTQYF
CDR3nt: TGTGCCATCTCTGGCGGGGGACAGGGTGCAGATACGCAGTATTTT

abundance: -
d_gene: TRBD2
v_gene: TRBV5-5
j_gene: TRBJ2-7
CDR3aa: CASSLALAGLYEQYF
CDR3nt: TGTGCCAGCAGCTTGGCACTAGCGGGACTCTACGAGCAGTACTTC

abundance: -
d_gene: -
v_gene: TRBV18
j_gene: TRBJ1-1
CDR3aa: CASSPFSYSDKNEAFF
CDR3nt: TGTGCCAGCTCACCTTTCAGCTACTCGGACAAAAATGAAGCTTTCTTT

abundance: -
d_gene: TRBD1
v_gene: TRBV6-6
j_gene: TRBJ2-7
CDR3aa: CASSLTGTGVDEQYF
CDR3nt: TGTGCCAGCAGTCTTACCGGGACAGGGGTTGACGAGCAGTACTTC

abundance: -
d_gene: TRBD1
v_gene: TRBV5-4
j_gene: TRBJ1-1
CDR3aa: CASSTRTGGTRTEAFF
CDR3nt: TGTGCCAGCAGCACTAGAACAGGGGGCACTCGAACGGAAGCTTTCTTT

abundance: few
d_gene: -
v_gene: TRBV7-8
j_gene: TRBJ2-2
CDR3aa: CASRFSRVGMTGELFF
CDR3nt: TGTGCCAGCCGATTTAGCAGGGTTGGGATGACCGGGGAGCTGTTTTTT

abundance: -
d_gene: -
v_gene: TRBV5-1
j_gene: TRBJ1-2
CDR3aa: CASSLSQGNYGYTF
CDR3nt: TGCGCCAGCAGCTTGTCTCAGGGGAACTATGGCTACACCTTC

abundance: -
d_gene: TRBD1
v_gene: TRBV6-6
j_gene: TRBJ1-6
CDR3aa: CASSPLQGAVYSPLHF
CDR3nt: TGTGCCAGCAGTCCCCTTCAGGGGGCTGTGTATTCACCCCTCCACTTT

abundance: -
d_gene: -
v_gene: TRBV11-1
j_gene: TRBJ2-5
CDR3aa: CASSQNWQETQYF
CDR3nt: TGTGCCAGCAGCCAAAACTGGCAAGAGACCCAGTACTTC

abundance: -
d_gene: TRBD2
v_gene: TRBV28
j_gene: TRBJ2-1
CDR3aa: CASSLSWTSGSNEQFF
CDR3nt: TGTGCCAGCAGTTTGTCATGGACTAGCGGGAGCAATGAGCAGTTCTTC

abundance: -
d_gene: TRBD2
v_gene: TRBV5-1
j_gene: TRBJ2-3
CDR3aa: CASSPRTSGSTDTQYF
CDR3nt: TGCGCCAGCAGCCCGCGGACTAGCGGGAGTACAGATACGCAGTATTTT

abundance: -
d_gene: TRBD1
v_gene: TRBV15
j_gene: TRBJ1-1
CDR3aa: CATSRAGQKLAEAFF
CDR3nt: TGTGCCACCAGCAGAGCGGGACAGAAGCTAGCTGAAGCTTTCTTT

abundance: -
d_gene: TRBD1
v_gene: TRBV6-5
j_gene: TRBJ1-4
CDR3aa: CASSYRGREKLFF
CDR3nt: TGTGCCAGCAGTTACAGGGGGCGCGAAAAACTGTTTTTT

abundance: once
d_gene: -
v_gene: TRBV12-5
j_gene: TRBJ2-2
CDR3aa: CASGRGTTGELFF
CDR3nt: TGTGCTAGTGGTCGAGGGACAACCGGGGAGCTGTTTTTT

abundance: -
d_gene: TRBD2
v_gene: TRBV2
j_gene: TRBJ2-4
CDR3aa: CASSEFMGLGGIQYF
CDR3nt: TGTGCCAGCAGTGAATTTATGGGACTAGGTGGCATTCAGTACTTC

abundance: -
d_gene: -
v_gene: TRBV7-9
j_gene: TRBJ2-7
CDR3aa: CATSLMAGVGEQYF
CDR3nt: TGTGCCACCTCCTTAATGGCAGGGGTCGGCGAGCAGTACTTC

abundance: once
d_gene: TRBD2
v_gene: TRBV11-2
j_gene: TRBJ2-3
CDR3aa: CASSLFRGGSEFVADTQYF
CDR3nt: TGTGCCAGCAGCTTATTTCGGGGCGGGAGTGAGTTTGTGGCAGATACGCAGTATTTT

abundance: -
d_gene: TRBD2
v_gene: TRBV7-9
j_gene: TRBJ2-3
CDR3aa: CASSPTSGSTDTQYF
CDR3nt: TGTGCCAGCAGCCCTACTAGCGGGAGCACAGATACGCAGTATTTT

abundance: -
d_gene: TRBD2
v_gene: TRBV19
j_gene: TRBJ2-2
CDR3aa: CASSIRPGTRGRTTGELFF
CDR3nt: TGTGCCAGTAGTATTCGCCCCGGGACTAGGGGTAGAACCACCGGGGAGCTGTTTTTT

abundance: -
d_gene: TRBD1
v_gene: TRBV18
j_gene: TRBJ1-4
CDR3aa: CASSPTSRGYNEKLFF
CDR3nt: TGTGCCAGCTCACCAACGAGCAGGGGGTATAATGAAAAACTGTTTTTT

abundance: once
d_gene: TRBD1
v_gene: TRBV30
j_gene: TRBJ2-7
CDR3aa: CAWRGQGLEQYF
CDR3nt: TGTGCCTGGAGGGGACAGGGACTCGAGCAGTACTTC

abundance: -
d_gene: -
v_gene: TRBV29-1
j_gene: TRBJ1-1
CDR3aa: CSGIVTGVSEAFF
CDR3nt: TGCAGCGGTATTGTGACAGGTGTATCTGAAGCTTTCTTT

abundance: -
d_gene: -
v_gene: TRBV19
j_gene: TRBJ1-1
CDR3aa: CASSIPTRGTEAFF
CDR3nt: TGTGCCAGTAGTATACCCACCCGGGGAACTGAAGCTTTCTTT

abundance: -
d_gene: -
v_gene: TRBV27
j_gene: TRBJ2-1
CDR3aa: CASSFWPSRGNEQFF
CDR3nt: TGTGCCAGCAGTTTCTGGCCGTCCAGAGGTAATGAGCAGTTCTTC